The rows below give T cell receptor beta chains drawn from one sample of a study of blood T cell repertoires in COVID-19. The protocol was immunoSEQ multiplex PCR, while the TCRdb copy is restricted to in-frame clones and leaves out a portion. In the table there are tens of thousands of clones, about 83% of which are singletons. The sample comprised peripheral blood. The receptors were gathered from an older woman with acute or convalescent COVID-19. Both conserved end residues are part of each CDR3. D genes are given only for firm matches. Clone sizes are given selectively: once, few, many, or a class where the clone is expanded.

-,TRBJ2-7,TRBV28,-,TGTGCCAGCAGTTTAGGGTGGCCTAGCTCCTACGAGCAGTACTTC,CASSLGWPSSYEQYF
TRBD1,TRBJ1-5,TRBV2,few,TGTGCCAGCAGTGGGCAGGGGGCATATCAGCCCCAGCATTTT,CASSGQGAYQPQHF
TRBD1,TRBJ1-5,TRBV6-1,-,TGTGCCAGCAGTGAGGACAGGGTAGGCCAGCCCCAGCATTTT,CASSEDRVGQPQHF
-,TRBJ1-2,TRBV3-1/TRBV3-2,-,TGTGCCAGCAGCCCAGGGTTCGGCTATGGCTACACCTTC,CASSPGFGYGYTF
-,TRBJ1-4,TRBV4-2,-,TGTGCCAGCAGCCAAGATGAGGGAAAACTGTTTTTT,CASSQDEGKLFF
TRBD1,TRBJ2-7,TRBV5-5,once,TGTGCCAGCAGCCGAGAGGGACAGAACTACGAGCAGTACTTC,CASSREGQNYEQYF
TRBD1,TRBJ1-2,TRBV3-1/TRBV3-2,-,TGTGCCAGCAGCCAACGACCACCATTACGGGACAGGGGTCATGGCTACACCTTC,CASSQRPPLRDRGHGYTF
TRBD1,TRBJ1-3,TRBV6-6,-,TGTGCCAGCAGTTTACAGGGGGCGCCTTCGGGAAACACCATATATTTT,CASSLQGAPSGNTIYF
-,TRBJ2-3,TRBV2,-,TGTGCCAGCAGACAAAGCACAGATACGCAGTATTTT,CASRQSTDTQYF
TRBD1,TRBJ1-4,TRBV5-4,-,TGTGCCAGCAGCTTGTCAGGGGGCAGGGGTATTAATGAAAAACTGTTTTTT,CASSLSGGRGINEKLFF
-,TRBJ1-5,TRBV7-6,-,TGTGCCAGCAGCTTAAAGGTCGGGGATCAGCCCCAGCATTTT,CASSLKVGDQPQHF
-,TRBJ2-2,TRBV7-3,-,TGTGCCAGCAGCTCCAATCAGAACACCGGGGAGCTGTTTTTT,CASSSNQNTGELFF
-,TRBJ1-5,TRBV19,-,TGTGCCAGTAGTATATCTTGGGGGGAAGAAAGCAATCAGCCCCAGCATTTT,CASSISWGEESNQPQHF
TRBD1,TRBJ2-2,TRBV3-1/TRBV3-2,-,TGTGCCAGCAGCCAAGGACAGGGGGGGATCACCGGGGAGCTGTTTTTT,CASSQGQGGITGELFF
-,TRBJ1-1,TRBV7-9,-,TGTGCCAGCAGCTCCAATGAAGGGGGAAACACTGAAGCTTTCTTT,CASSSNEGGNTEAFF
-,TRBJ2-7,TRBV12-3/TRBV12-4,-,TGTGCCAGCAGGTCGGAGCTGGGCGAGCAGTACTTC,CASRSELGEQYF
-,TRBJ2-6,TRBV19,-,TGTGCCAGTTCCAGGTCAGGGATCACTGGGGCCAACGTCCTGACTTTC,CASSRSGITGANVLTF
-,TRBJ1-6,TRBV12-3/TRBV12-4,-,TGTGCCAGCAGGCCGCAGAATTCACCCCTCCACTTT,CASRPQNSPLHF
-,TRBJ2-5,TRBV6-5,-,TGTGCCAGCATGCAGGGTCCGGTTAGGTACTTC,CASMQGPVRYF
-,TRBJ1-2,TRBV5-6,-,TGTGCCAGCAGTCAGGGTATCTATGGCTACACCTTC,CASSQGIYGYTF
-,TRBJ1-6,TRBV5-1,-,TGCGCCAGCAGCTTTGAAAGGGGAAATTCACCCCTCCACTTT,CASSFERGNSPLHF
-,TRBJ2-3,TRBV19,-,TGTGCCAGTAGTACCGCTGCTTGGGGGGGCACAGATACGCAGTATTTT,CASSTAAWGGTDTQYF
-,TRBJ2-3,TRBV14,-,TGTGCCAGCAGCCAAGATTGGCGGATCCCGTCAGCGCTTAGCACAGATACGCAGTATTTT,CASSQDWRIPSALSTDTQYF
TRBD1,TRBJ1-2,TRBV28,-,TGTGCCAGCAGAACAGGGGCCGGGTATGGCTACACCTTC,CASRTGAGYGYTF
TRBD1,TRBJ1-5,TRBV5-5,-,TGTGCCTCCGGACAGGGCCTAAATAGCAATCAGCCCCAGCATTTT,CASGQGLNSNQPQHF